The clone carrying this TCR beta chain was picked up one time. Per the germline V gene, CDR1 is MNHEY and CDR2 is SMNVEV (reference sequence). This CDR3 spans 12 amino acids. The V and J ends lost 5 bases and 5 bases respectively, with 8 bases between them. As handled by the study authors: It was from reference gene primer amplification that nucleated cell counts were estimated. TCRdb's copy holds only in-frame clones and misses some; the assay was immunoSEQ multiplex PCR. V, J and clone size reflect that table, while D and trimming were determined from the DNA. The sample yields around 94,000 clones, more than 90% seen once. This sample is drawn from a study of blood T cell repertoires in COVID-19. Study information: Both acute and convalescent COVID-19 samples were obtained from the United States, Italy and Spain.

Seattle participants joined during active infection and were tracked over time. Material for sequencing was peripheral blood. The rearrangement links TRBV27 to TRBJ2-3; D is possibly TRBD1 (7 bases). This clonotype was sampled from a woman aged 50 to 60 with COVID-19, enrolled during active disease. CDR3 sequence: CASSQGGDTQYF. CDR3 DNA sequence: TGTGCCAGCAGTCAGGGGGGAGATACGCAGTATTTT.